This TCR beta chain emerged from a study of regulatory T cells in long-lasting Graves disease. Study findings and constraints: Persistent cases of Graves' showed reduced TCR diversity relative to newly diagnosed patients. What was studied was peripheral blood only, and not thyroid tissue.

This clonotype was picked up many times. Its matching antigen is unknown. This CDR3 has 16 amino acids. CDR1 MDHEN and CDR2 SYDVKM come from the germline V gene. V was trimmed by 2 bases and J by 0 bases, leaving 13 bases between them. Time point of the sample: newly diagnosed GD, antithyroid drugs for less than 3 months. PBMC-extracted RNA yielded the TCR library. One endocrinology department in Xi'an, China, was where patients came from. Libraries of TCR beta came from iRepertoire HTBI primers plus Arm-PCR of CDR3 regions. TCRdb called the multiplex PCR reads again in MiXCR, with one record for every CDR3 protein. The sample holds hundreds of thousands of distinct CDR3 sequences, roughly 15% seen once. The same sample was also used in a study of T cells in Graves' hyperthyroidism and ophthalmopathy. Per that paper: Each patient was aged 18 to 65 and had newly diagnosed hyperthyroidism of under 2 months' duration.

The sequenced sample was peripheral blood mononuclear cells (PBMCs), obtained at new diagnosis, from a patient treated with antithyroid drugs. This receptor was taken from a woman in her thirties with Graves disease. The chain joins TRBV28 to TRBJ1-1; a weak D match, TRBD1 (5 bases). CDR3 coding DNA: TGTGCCAGCAGTTTAGCGTCTGGGGGAGTGAACACTGAAGCTTTCTTT. Protein: CASSLASGGVNTEAFF.